Presented here are 22 T cell receptor beta chains from one specimen sequenced in a study of blood T cell repertoires in COVID-19. TCRdb's table, derived via immunoSEQ multiplex PCR, lists solely in-frame clones and lacks some. Among about 94,000 clones listed, under 80% were seen once. The sequenced sample consisted of peripheral blood. The origin of the receptors is a man between 65 and 85 years old with COVID-19, enrolled during active disease.

The CDR3 protein is CATSRGGTTNGNTIYF. In DNA form, the CDR3 reads TGTGCCACCAGCAGAGGAGGGACAACTAATGGAAACACCATATATTTT. The V and J genes are TRBV15 and TRBJ1-3; the D gene is possibly TRBD1 (6 bases). Germline V gene data show CDR1 as LNHNV and CDR2 as YYDKDF (reference sequence). CDR3 length: 16 amino acids. Trimming shortened V by 1 base and J by 3 bases, and 13 bases separated the two germline ends.

J is TRBJ1-1 and V is TRBV5-1; D gene ambiguous. V gave up 0 bases and J gave up 1 base, with 13 bases separating them. CDR3 length: 16 amino acids. Germline V gene data show CDR1 as SGHRS and CDR2 as YFSETQ. CDR3 DNA sequence: TGCGCCAGCAGCTTGGCGTTGGCGGCGCAGAACACTGAAGCTTTCTTT. Residues: CASSLALAAQNTEAFF.

This clone came up a few times. Distinct nucleotide sequences in the sample also encode this CDR3. V gene TRBV6-5 combines with J gene TRBJ2-7; D is possibly TRBD2 (5 bases). V gave up 0 bases and J gave up 0 bases, with 6 bases separating them. From germline, CDR1 is MNHEY and CDR2 SVGAGI. The CDR3 extends over 14 amino acids. CDR3 sequence reads: CASSYSEGSYEQYF. The CDR3 nucleotides read TGTGCCAGCAGTTACTCAGAGGGCTCCTACGAGCAGTACTTC.

The J gene is TRBJ1-4, the V gene TRBV21-1; the table's TRBD1 call for D was not verified on the DNA. TRBV21-1 constitutes a pseudogene. The CDR3 covers 14 residues. The CDR3 spells CASRLTGAEGKLFF. The CDR3 DNA is TGTGCCAGCAGGTTAACAGGGGCGGAGGGAAAACTGTTTTTT.

The chain links TRBV7-3 to TRBJ2-1, with 7 nucleotides matching TRBD2. The trim removed 2 bases at V and 8 bases at J, leaving 3 bases unmatched. The CDR3 runs to 13 residues. The germline V gene has CDR1 SGHTA and CDR2 FQGTGA. This CDR3 is CASSLSSGDEQFF. The CDR3 DNA follows: TGTGCCAGCAGCTTATCTAGCGGCGATGAGCAGTTCTTC.

V and J are TRBV7-2 and TRBJ2-7, with 9 nucleotides matching TRBD2. Germline values: CDR1 SGHTA, CDR2 FQGNSA. V lost 5 bases to trimming and J lost 2 bases; unmatched junction nucleotides: 4. The CDR3 runs 14 residues. The DNA for the CDR3 is TGTGCCAGCAGCCGCGGACTAGCGACCTACGAGCAGTACTTC. This gives the protein CASSRGLATYEQYF. Full variable domain (outside the CDR3, taken from reference TRBV7-2 and TRBJ2-7): GAGVSQSPSNKVTEKGKDVELRCDPISGHTALYWYRQSLGQGLEFLIYFQGNSAPDKSGLPSDRFSAERTGGSVSTLTIQRTQQEDSAVYLCASSRGLATYEQYFGPGTRLTVT.

This sequence joins TRBV28 and TRBJ1-5; 7 nucleotides match TRBD1. Germline V lookup: CDR1 MDHEN, CDR2 SYDVKM. Trimming removed 4 bases from V and 5 bases from J; junction bases left unmatched: 11. The CDR3 sequence is 16 residues long. CDR3 DNA: TGTGCCAGCAGTTCCCCCGTGAGACAGGGCTATCAGCCCCAGCATTTT. As protein: CASSSPVRQGYQPQHF. The full variable domain, in which reference TRBV28 and TRBJ1-5 provide the parts outside the CDR3, is DVKVTQSSRYLVKRTGEKVFLECVQDMDHENMFWYRQDPGLGLRLIYFSYDVKMKEKGDIPEGYSVSREKKERFSLILESASTNQTSMYLCASSSPVRQGYQPQHFGDGTRLSIL.

This chain connects TRBV3-1 (or the pseudogene TRBV3-2) to TRBJ1-6; no clear D gene. The CDR3 contains 20 residues. The V end was cut by 0 bases, the J end by 4 bases, with 22 bases between. The germline CDR1 and CDR2 sequences are LGHDT and YNNKEL (reference sequence). The DNA for the CDR3 is TGTGCCAGCAGCCAAGATAGAATCGTAGGACGGGAATATTATAATTCACCCCTCCACTTT. Translating gives CASSQDRIVGREYYNSPLHF.

This sequence joins TRBV6-5 and TRBJ1-2; D perhaps matches TRBD1 (5 bases). Trimming took off 8 bases at V and 1 base at J, with 14 bases between the two ends. From germline, CDR1 is MNHEY and CDR2 SVGAGI. This CDR3 is built from 14 residues. In nucleotides, the CDR3 is TGTGCCAGCTATGACAGTCAATTTAACTATGGCTACACCTTC. It specifies CASYDSQFNYGYTF.

The rearrangement joins TRBV28 to TRBJ2-5; a weak D match, TRBD2 (6 bases). Germline loops: CDR1 MDHEN, CDR2 SYDVKM. V dropped 5 bases and J dropped 0 bases, with 10 bases sitting between them. The CDR3 totals 14 residues. In DNA, the CDR3 is TGTGCCAGCAGTCCTCGGGAGTACCAAGAGACCCAGTACTTC. Translation gives CASSPREYQETQYF.

The CDR3 DNA reads TGTGCCAGCAGTTTCACAGGGGTTGGCTACACCTTC. This codes for CASSFTGVGYTF. The rearrangement links TRBV12-3 or TRBV12-4 to TRBJ1-2; 7 nucleotides line up with TRBD1. The ends lost 3 bases at V and 7 bases at J; junction bases unmatched: 2. The CDR3 is 12 residues long.

V gene TRBV5-1 combines with J gene TRBJ2-6; no reliable D call. CDR1 and CDR2 (germline): SGHRS, YFSETQ. V lost 5 bases, J lost 0 bases, and 6 bases lay in between. The CDR3 has 14 amino acids. In DNA, the CDR3 is TGCGCCAGCAGAGACTCCTCTGGGGCCAACGTCCTGACTTTC. Translating gives CASRDSSGANVLTF.

J is TRBJ2-1 and V is TRBV6-4, with a tentative D call TRBD1 (5 bases). Trimming stripped 1 base from V and 5 bases from J, with 9 bases between. Germline CDR1 MRHNA, CDR2 SNTAGT. The CDR3 extends over 14 amino acids. The CDR3 here is CASSDWGGNNEQFF. The CDR3 nucleotides are TGTGCCAGCAGTGACTGGGGCGGAAACAATGAGCAGTTCTTC.

This clone was seen only a few times. The gene calls are TRBV9 and TRBJ2-7, with 7 bases identical to TRBD1. In germline, CDR1 is SGDLS, CDR2 YYNGEE. The V gene end was trimmed by 0 bases and the J gene end by 5 bases; junction bases not matched to a gene: 5. The CDR3 length is 14 residues. CDR3 in DNA: TGTGCCAGCAGCGTAGGACAGGGAACTGACGAGCAGTACTTC. Its protein product is CASSVGQGTDEQYF. The full variable domain, its missing parts supplied by reference TRBV9 and TRBJ2-7, is DSGVTQTPKHLITATGQRVTLRCSPRSGDLSVYWYQQSLDQGLQFLIQYYNGEERAKGNILERFSAQQFPDLHSELNLSSLELGDSALYFCASSVGQGTDEQYFGPGTRLTVT.

The J gene is TRBJ1-2, the V gene TRBV28; D might be TRBD1 (5 bases). Germline CDR1 MDHEN, CDR2 SYDVKM. Trimming removed 6 bases at V and 0 bases at J, with 17 bases between. This CDR3 is 16 amino acids long. The CDR3 region has the DNA TGTGCCAGCAGCCCCCCGGGACTGGAAGCTAACTATGGCTACACCTTC. It specifies CASSPPGLEANYGYTF.

CDR3 residues: CASPGGSGHEQFF. CDR3 bases: TGTGCCAGCCCCGGAGGTAGCGGCCATGAGCAGTTCTTC. The chain has TRBV14 and TRBJ2-1; D is possibly TRBD2 (6 bases). The CDR3 spans 13 residues. CDR1 and CDR2 from the germline V gene are SGHDN and FVKESK. V was pared by 8 bases and J by 8 bases, with 16 bases between.

This rearrangement joins TRBV4-2 to TRBJ2-5; D gene uncertain. The CDR3 runs to 15 residues. The V gene's germline CDR1 is LGHNA and CDR2 YNFKEQ. Trimming shortened V by 0 bases and J by 2 bases, and 10 bases separated the two germline ends. This CDR3 reads CASSQDSQLQETQYF. CDR3 DNA: TGTGCCAGCAGCCAAGATTCACAGCTACAAGAGACCCAGTACTTC.

V is TRBV6-2 or TRBV6-3 and J is TRBJ2-5; 10 bases agree with TRBD2. The germline gives CDR1 MNHEY, CDR2 SVGEGT. This CDR3 is built from 14 residues. Trimming removed 6 bases from V and 9 bases from J; junction bases left unmatched: 10. CDR3 in amino acids: CASSKGLATPAQYF. The DNA for the CDR3 is TGTGCCAGCAGCAAGGGACTAGCGACCCCTGCCCAGTACTTC.

On this clone: At one of its ends the junction is not consistent with the germline gene, which may arise from a read error. The chain is built from TRBV7-7 and TRBJ2-7; the match to TRBD2 covers 10 bases. Per the germline V gene, CDR1 is SSHAT and CDR2 is FNYEAQ (reference sequence). The CDR3 has 16 residues. CDR3 DNA: TGTGCTAGCAGCTTGGACGGGGCTAGCGGGAGAACCAAGCAGTACTTC. Its translation: CASSLDGASGRTKQYF. Full variable domain (rest looked up from reference TRBV7-7 and TRBJ2-7): GAGVSQSPRYKVTKRGQDVTLRCDPISSHATLYWYQQALGQGPEFLTYFNYEAQPDKSGLPSDRFSAERPEGSISTLTIQRTEQRDSAMYRCASSLDGASGRTKQYFGPGTRLTVT.

V usage is TRBV18 and J usage is TRBJ2-7; a possible D gene is TRBD2 (6 bases). The germline V and J ends were trimmed by 2 bases and 7 bases, with 15 bases remaining between them. The CDR3 covers 14 residues. From germline, CDR1 is KGHSH and CDR2 LQKENI. CDR3 residues: CASSPTGSAGEQYF. The CDR3 bases are TGTGCCAGCTCACCAACCGGGAGCGCAGGGGAGCAGTACTTC.

V and J are TRBV7-6 and TRBJ1-5; no reliable D call. The V gene lost 0 bases and the J gene lost 5 bases, with 5 bases spanning the gap. CDR3 length: 13 residues. Germline CDR1 is SGHVS and CDR2 is FNYEAQ. The DNA for the CDR3 is TGTGCCAGCAGCTTAGCCGGGGATCAGCCCCAGCATTTT. Protein: CASSLAGDQPQHF.

This chain connects TRBV4-1 to TRBJ2-3, with D possibly being TRBD2 (6 bases). V lost 1 base and J 3 bases, leaving 14 bases between the germline ends. In germline, CDR1 is MGHRA, CDR2 YSYEKL. The length of the CDR3 is 16 residues. The CDR3: CASSQGRDWQTDTQYF. For the CDR3, the DNA is TGCGCCAGCAGCCAAGGACGGGACTGGCAAACAGATACGCAGTATTTT.